A selection of T cell receptor beta chains follows, all from one sample in a study of blood T cells in healthy people across ages. One entry per CDR3 protein, called by TCRdb with MiXCR from the 5' RACE reads. Altogether 850,000 to 1,100,000 distinct CDR3 sequences are present, more than 30% being singletons, with the ten largest covering around 13%. Input material: blood. These receptors originate from a man younger than 35 in good health. CDR3s include the opening cysteine and the closing phenylalanine or tryptophan. A D gene is named only where the DNA matches it firmly. Size values are once, few and many counts, or a class for expanded clones, and some rows have none.

V	J	size	D	DNA	CDR3
TRBV7-9	TRBJ2-7	-	-	TGTACCAGCAACCATCGTGAAGGGTTGTATGAGCAGTACTTC	CTSNHREGLYEQYF
TRBV12-3/TRBV12-4	TRBJ2-7	few	-	TGTGCCAGCAGTTTTGAACAGAAATACGAGCAGTACTTC	CASSFEQKYEQYF
TRBV20-1	TRBJ2-5	-	TRBD1	TGCAGTGCAGAACCGGGACAGGGTCTCCAAGAGACCCAGTACTTC	CSAEPGQGLQETQYF
TRBV24-1	TRBJ2-2	-	TRBD2	TGTGCCACCAGTGATACTAGCGGGGGCTATAACACCGGGGAGCTGTTTTTT	CATSDTSGGYNTGELFF
TRBV6-6	TRBJ1-2	many	TRBD1	TGTGCCAGCAGTTATGGGACAGGGCTTTCAGGTGGCTACACCTTC	CASSYGTGLSGGYTF
TRBV4-3	TRBJ2-1	-	-	TGCGCCAGCAGCCAAGATTTGGGAAGGAGTGAGCAGTTCTTC	CASSQDLGRSEQFF
TRBV4-2	TRBJ2-1	-	-	TGTGCCAGCAGCCAAGATACATCCAGCTCCTACAATGAGCTGTTCTTC	CASSQDTSSSYNELFF
TRBV27	TRBJ2-3	-	TRBD2	TGTGCCAGCAGTTTATCGCGGCTAGCGGGGCAGTCAGATACGCAGTATTTT	CASSLSRLAGQSDTQYF
TRBV21-1	TRBJ2-7	-	-	TGTGCCAGCAGCAAATCGTTAGGGGACGGACCCTACGAGCAGTACTTC	CASSKSLGDGPYEQYF
TRBV20-1	TRBJ1-1	few	-	TGCAGTGCTAGAGATTCTCGACGGGGGGAGCGAACTGAAGCTTTCTTT	CSARDSRRGERTEAFF
TRBV12-3/TRBV12-4	TRBJ2-7	-	-	TGTGCCAGCAGTTTAAGGGCCAGCTCCTACGAGCAGTACTTC	CASSLRASSYEQYF
TRBV7-6	TRBJ2-1	many	-	TGTGCCAGCAGCTTACCCACCCTAGTAAATGAGCAGTTCTTC	CASSLPTLVNEQFF
TRBV12-3/TRBV12-4	TRBJ2-1	-	TRBD1	TGTGCCAGCAACAGGGGATGGACCGGTGAGCAGTTCTTC	CASNRGWTGEQFF
TRBV7-3	TRBJ1-1	-	-	TGTGCCAGCAGCCCCCAACAGGCACTTTACACTGAAGCTTTCTTT	CASSPQQALYTEAFF
TRBV5-6	TRBJ2-1	few	TRBD1	TGTGCCAGCAGCCCCGGACAGGGTGGCTACAATGAGCAGTTCTTC	CASSPGQGGYNEQFF
TRBV6-5	TRBJ1-2	-	-	TGTGCCAGCACCGACGGACTGATGGGTGGCTACACCTTC	CASTDGLMGGYTF
TRBV2	TRBJ1-5	once	-	TGTGCCAGCCGACTAGGGCAGCCCCAGCATTTT	CASRLGQPQHF
TRBV20-1	TRBJ1-2	-	TRBD1	TGCAGTGCTAGAGATCCTAGACAGGGAGTAAAGAACTATGGCTACACCTTC	CSARDPRQGVKNYGYTF
TRBV6-2/TRBV6-3	TRBJ2-3	few	-	TGTGCCAGTACCCAAGGAAACACAGATACGCAGTATTTT	CASTQGNTDTQYF
TRBV6-5	TRBJ1-6	-	TRBD1	TGTGCCAGCAGTCCCAGGGGGCGGGATAATTCACCCCTCCACTTT	CASSPRGRDNSPLHF
TRBV20-1	TRBJ1-4	-	TRBD1	TGCATTGCTGTCTCAGGGGGCGCTGGTGAAAAACTGTTTTTT	CIAVSGGAGEKLFF
TRBV4-1	TRBJ2-3	few	-	TGCGCCAGCAGCCAGGAACAGCCAGATACGCAGTATTTT	CASSQEQPDTQYF
TRBV20-1	TRBJ1-2	few	-	TGCAGTGCTAGAGATTGGAGGGGCTCCTCTTATGGCTACACCTTC	CSARDWRGSSYGYTF
TRBV20-1	TRBJ1-5	-	-	TGCAGTGCTAGAGCGACCGGTTTGAGGGGTGGGCCCCAGCATTTT	CSARATGLRGGPQHF
TRBV7-3	TRBJ2-5	few	-	TGTGCCAGCAGCGCGACAGCTTTACAAGAGACCCAGTACTTC	CASSATALQETQYF
TRBV10-3	TRBJ1-3	once	TRBD1	TGTGCCATCAGTGGGGACAGGGGCTCTGGAAACACCATATATTTT	CAISGDRGSGNTIYF
TRBV11-2	TRBJ2-2	few	TRBD2	TGTGCCAGCAGCTCGGGACTAGCGGGGGGGAGCACCGGGGAGCTGTTTTTT	CASSSGLAGGSTGELFF
TRBV7-2	TRBJ2-5	-	TRBD1	TGTGCCAGCAGCCCGACAGGGGTCCAAGAGACCCAGTACTTC	CASSPTGVQETQYF
TRBV4-1	TRBJ1-5	-	TRBD1	TGCGCCAGCAGCCAAGGGACAGGGGGATATAGCAATCAGCCCCAGCATTTT	CASSQGTGGYSNQPQHF
TRBV7-2	TRBJ2-3	-	-	TGTGCCAGCAGCTACATAGGGTCAACAGATACGCAGTATTTT	CASSYIGSTDTQYF
TRBV5-1	TRBJ1-1	-	-	TGCGCCAGCAGCTTGTTAGCAACACTTAAGGGGAACACTGAAGCTTTCTTT	CASSLLATLKGNTEAFF
TRBV13	TRBJ1-1	few	-	TGTGCCAGCAGCTTATCGGTACAGGGGAACACTGAAGCTTTCTTT	CASSLSVQGNTEAFF
TRBV20-1	TRBJ1-1	few	TRBD1	TGCAGTGCTGAAGACCCCGGGACAGGGAAAGCTTTCTTT	CSAEDPGTGKAFF
TRBV20-1	TRBJ2-2	-	-	TGCAGTGCCCCTTGGGGGGCTAGACCCGGGGAGCTGTTTTTT	CSAPWGARPGELFF
TRBV12-3/TRBV12-4	TRBJ1-1	-	TRBD1	TGTGCCAGCAGGGGACAGAACATGAACACTGAAGCTTTCTTT	CASRGQNMNTEAFF
TRBV10-3	TRBJ2-1	few	-	TGTGCCACCGGGGGTCCGGAGACTGCTACCTACAATGAGCAGTTCTTC	CATGGPETATYNEQFF
TRBV9	TRBJ2-7	-	-	TGTGCCAGCAGCGTAGAGGACAGCTACGAGCAGTACTTC	CASSVEDSYEQYF
TRBV27	TRBJ2-5	few	-	TGTGCCAGCAGTTTAGTGATCCAAGAGACCCAGTACTTC	CASSLVIQETQYF
TRBV7-2	TRBJ2-1	many	-	TGTGCCAGCAGCCTTAGAGGGGCGCTAAACTACAATGAGCAGTTCTTC	CASSLRGALNYNEQFF
TRBV10-3	TRBJ2-1	few	TRBD2	TGTGCCATCCAGGGGCCTAGCGGGGGAGGGAATGAGCAGTTCTTC	CAIQGPSGGGNEQFF
TRBV15	TRBJ1-4	few	-	TGTGCCACCAGCAGCCCCCAGGCAGGGAATCAAAAACTGTTTTTT	CATSSPQAGNQKLFF
TRBV12-3/TRBV12-4	TRBJ1-2	-	-	TGTGCCAGCAGTCAATCGAGAGGCTACACCTTC	CASSQSRGYTF
TRBV27	TRBJ1-1	-	TRBD1	TGTGCCAGCAAAGAACGACAGGGAAACACTGAAGCTTTCTTT	CASKERQGNTEAFF
TRBV19	TRBJ1-5	-	-	TGTGCCGGCAACCGGGGGGGCGTTGGCAATCAGCCCCAGCATTTT	CAGNRGGVGNQPQHF
TRBV20-1	TRBJ1-1	-	TRBD1	TGCAGTGCTAGAGATTTCCGGGACAGGAGTACTGAAGCTTTCTTT	CSARDFRDRSTEAFF
TRBV3-1	TRBJ1-2	-	TRBD1	TGTGCCAGCAGCCAAGATTTTCGGAAGACCGGGACAGGGGTAATATACTATGGCTACACCTTC	CASSQDFRKTGTGVIYYGYTF
TRBV2	TRBJ2-7	-	-	TGTGCCAGCAGATCAGGGGTCCTTCCCTACGAGCAGTACTTC	CASRSGVLPYEQYF
TRBV29-1	TRBJ1-5	-	-	TGCAGCGTTCTGGCAACAGGGCAGCCCCAGCATTTT	CSVLATGQPQHF
TRBV12-3/TRBV12-4	TRBJ1-6	-	-	TGTGCCAGCAGTTTAGGGACGGAGGGGACCATTCTCCACTTT	CASSLGTEGTILHF
TRBV27	TRBJ2-7	-	-	TGTGCCAGCACTGCAAGACAGGAGAGGCACTACGAGCAGTACTTC	CASTARQERHYEQYF
TRBV6-5	TRBJ2-7	-	-	TGTGCCAGCAGTGACGGGGGCCCGGGTGAGCAGTACTTC	CASSDGGPGEQYF
TRBV20-1	TRBJ1-1	few	-	TGCAGTGCCGGTGGGGGAAGGGGGAATGAAGCTTTCTTT	CSAGGGRGNEAFF
TRBV7-2	TRBJ2-1	few	TRBD2	TGTGCCAGCAGCTTAGGGGCGGGGGAATCCTACAATGAGCAGTTCTTC	CASSLGAGESYNEQFF
TRBV24-1	TRBJ2-2	few	-	TGTGCCACCAGTGACCCTGGACAGGGGGAGCTGTTTTTT	CATSDPGQGELFF
TRBV9	TRBJ2-5	many	-	TGTGCCAGCAGCGAGGGACTGATGCTAGAGACCCAGTACTTC	CASSEGLMLETQYF
TRBV7-2	TRBJ1-4	-	TRBD1	TGTGCCAGCAGCCCGGGACAGGCCCTAAAGGAAAAACTGTTTTTT	CASSPGQALKEKLFF
TRBV29-1	TRBJ2-7	few	TRBD2	TGCAGCGGCCTCGGGGGGGACGGCCTCCCATCCACCTACGAGCAGTACTTC	CSGLGGDGLPSTYEQYF
TRBV29-1	TRBJ2-3	-	-	TGCAGCGTCTCTCTGGGAGGGGGCTGGACAGATACGCAGTATTTT	CSVSLGGGWTDTQYF
TRBV4-1	TRBJ1-2	-	-	TGCGCCAGCAGCCAAGTCGGTAAAAGAGACGGGACAACGGGGAGCTATGGCTACACCTTC	CASSQVGKRDGTTGSYGYTF
TRBV4-3	TRBJ2-2	-	TRBD1	TGCGCCAGCAGCCGCGGGACAGGGTACACCGGGGAGCTGTTTTTT	CASSRGTGYTGELFF